This TCR beta chain was sequenced in a study of cytomegalovirus exposure and HLA in healthy donors. Study-level information: Earlier sequencing of approximately 200 million T cells yielded approximately 120 million unique TCR beta sequences. Study results and caveats: Further analysis, carried out later, found HLA-associated TCR beta chains more clonally expanded than equally common other chains.

Comment on this clone: The antigen is not known. At one end, the junction sequence differs from germline, possibly due to a read error. Other DNA sequences in this sample translate to the same CDR3.

In the PCR, 60 Vbeta and 13 Jbeta primers were used. The data were produced by immunoSEQ multiplex PCR, yet TCRdb's version contains in-frame clones alone and is incomplete. Of tens of thousands of clones in the sample, about three quarters were seen once. Sequenced input: PBMCs. The sequence was collected from a woman in her forties in good health and CMV-seropositive.

This chain's CDR3 is CASSLMYRNTEAFF. DNA of the CDR3: TGCGCCAGCAGCTTAATGTACAGGAACACTGAAGCTTTCTTT. The J gene is TRBJ1-1, the V gene TRBV11-2; no definite D call. This CDR3 is built from 14 residues. Germline CDR1 is SGHAT and CDR2 is FQNNGV.